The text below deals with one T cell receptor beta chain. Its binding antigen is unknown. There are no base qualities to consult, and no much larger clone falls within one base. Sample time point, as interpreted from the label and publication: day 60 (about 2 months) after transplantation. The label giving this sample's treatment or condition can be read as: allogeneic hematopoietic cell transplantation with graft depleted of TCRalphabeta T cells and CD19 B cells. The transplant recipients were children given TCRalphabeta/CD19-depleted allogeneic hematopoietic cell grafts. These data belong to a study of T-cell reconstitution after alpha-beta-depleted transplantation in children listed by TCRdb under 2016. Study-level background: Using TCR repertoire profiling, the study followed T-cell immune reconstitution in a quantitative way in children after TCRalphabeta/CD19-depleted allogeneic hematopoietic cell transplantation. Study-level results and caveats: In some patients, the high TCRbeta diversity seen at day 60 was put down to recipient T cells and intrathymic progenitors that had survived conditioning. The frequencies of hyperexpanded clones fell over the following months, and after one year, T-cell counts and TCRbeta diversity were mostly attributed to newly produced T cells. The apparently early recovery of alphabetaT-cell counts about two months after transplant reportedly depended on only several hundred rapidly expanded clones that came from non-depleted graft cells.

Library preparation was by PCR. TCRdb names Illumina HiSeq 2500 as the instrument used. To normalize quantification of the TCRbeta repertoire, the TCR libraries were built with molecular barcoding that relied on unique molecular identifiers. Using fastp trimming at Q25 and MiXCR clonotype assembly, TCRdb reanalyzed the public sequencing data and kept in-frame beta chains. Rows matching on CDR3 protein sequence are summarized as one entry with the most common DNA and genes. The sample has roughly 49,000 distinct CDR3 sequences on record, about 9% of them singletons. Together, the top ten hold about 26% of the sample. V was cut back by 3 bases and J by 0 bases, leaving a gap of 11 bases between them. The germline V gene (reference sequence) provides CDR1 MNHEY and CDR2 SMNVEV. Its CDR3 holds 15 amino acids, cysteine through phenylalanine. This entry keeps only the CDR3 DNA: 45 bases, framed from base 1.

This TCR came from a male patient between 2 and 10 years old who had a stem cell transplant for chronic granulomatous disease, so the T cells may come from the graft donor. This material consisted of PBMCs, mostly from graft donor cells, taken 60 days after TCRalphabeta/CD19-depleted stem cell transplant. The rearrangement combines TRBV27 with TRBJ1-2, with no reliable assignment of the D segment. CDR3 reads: CASSFRALANYGYTF. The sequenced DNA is TGTGCCAGCAGTTTCCGGGCCCTAGCTAACTATGGCTACACCTTC.